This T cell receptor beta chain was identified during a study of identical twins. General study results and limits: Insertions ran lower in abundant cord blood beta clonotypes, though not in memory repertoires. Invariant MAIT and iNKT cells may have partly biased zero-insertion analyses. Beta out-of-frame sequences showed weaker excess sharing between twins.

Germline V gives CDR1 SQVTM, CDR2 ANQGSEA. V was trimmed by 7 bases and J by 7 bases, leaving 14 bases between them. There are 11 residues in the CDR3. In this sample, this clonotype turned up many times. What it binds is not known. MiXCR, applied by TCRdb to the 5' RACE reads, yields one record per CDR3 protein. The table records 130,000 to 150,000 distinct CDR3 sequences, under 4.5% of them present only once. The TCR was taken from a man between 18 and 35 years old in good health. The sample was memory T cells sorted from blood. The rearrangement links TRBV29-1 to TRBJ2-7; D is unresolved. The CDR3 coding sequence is TGCAGCGCATCCTGGGCTAGAGAGCAGTACGTC. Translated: CSASWAREQYV.